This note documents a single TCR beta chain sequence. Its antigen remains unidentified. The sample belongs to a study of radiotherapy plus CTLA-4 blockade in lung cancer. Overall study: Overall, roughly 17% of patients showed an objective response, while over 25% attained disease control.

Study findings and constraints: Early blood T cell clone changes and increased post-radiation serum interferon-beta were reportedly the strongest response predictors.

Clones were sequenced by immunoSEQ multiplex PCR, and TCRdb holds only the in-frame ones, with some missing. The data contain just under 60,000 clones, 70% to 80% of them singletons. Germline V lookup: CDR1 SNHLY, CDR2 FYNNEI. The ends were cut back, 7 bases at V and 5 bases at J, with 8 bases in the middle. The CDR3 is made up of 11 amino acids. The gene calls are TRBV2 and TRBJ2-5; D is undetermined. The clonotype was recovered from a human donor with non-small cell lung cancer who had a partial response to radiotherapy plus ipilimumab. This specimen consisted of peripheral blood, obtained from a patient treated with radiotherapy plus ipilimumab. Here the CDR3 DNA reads TGTGCCAGCATGGGCTCGGAGACCCAGTACTTC. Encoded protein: CASMGSETQYF.